A selection of T cell receptor beta chains follows, all from one sample in a study of T cell repertoires in cytomegalovirus infection. Using its own MiXCR run on the reads, TCRdb lists one record per CDR3 protein. The data contain more than 300,000 distinct CDR3 sequences, about 35% of them singletons. Their specific antigens are unknown. The sample consisted of cultured PBMCs, taken from culture after CMV antigen stimulation. Receptors were obtained from a human donor in good health (CMV status not recorded). Some clones in this sample may be carry-over from other donors' samples. Both conserved end residues are part of each CDR3. A D gene is named only where the DNA matches it firmly. Some rows have no size entry. The others give once, few or many, or a class for an expanded clone.

D: NA; J: TRBJ1-2; size: many; V: TRBV7-2; CDR3: CASSFRSGQGNGYTF; DNA: TGTGCCAGCAGCTTTAGGTCGGGGCAGGGGAATGGCTACACCTTC
D: NA; J: TRBJ1-1; size: once; V: TRBV19; CDR3: CASSIRSTRSNTEAFF; DNA: TGTGCCAGTAGTATTCGTAGCACGAGATCGAACACTGAAGCTTTCTTT
D: NA; J: TRBJ1-6; size: NA; V: TRBV5-1; CDR3: CASSFAGGEYSPLHF; DNA: TGCGCCAGCAGCTTTGCAGGAGGAGAATATTCACCCCTCCACTTT
D: TRBD2; J: TRBJ2-3; size: few; V: TRBV7-2; CDR3: CASSVLLAGVGDTQYF; DNA: TGTGCCAGCAGCGTCCTTCTAGCGGGAGTGGGAGATACGCAGTATTTT
D: NA; J: TRBJ2-2; size: NA; V: TRBV6-2/TRBV6-3; CDR3: CASLRGGTNTGELFF; DNA: TGTGCCAGTCTCCGAGGGGGGACGAACACCGGGGAGCTGTTTTTT
D: NA; J: TRBJ2-5; size: NA; V: TRBV19; CDR3: CASSIGISQETQYF; DNA: TGTGCCAGTAGTATCGGCATCTCCCAAGAGACCCAGTACTTC
D: NA; J: TRBJ2-5; size: NA; V: TRBV7-8; CDR3: CASSQTRILYKGVETQYF; DNA: TGTGCCAGCAGCCAAACGCGCATTCTGTATAAGGGGGTGGAGACCCAGTACTTC
D: TRBD2; J: TRBJ2-5; size: NA; V: TRBV20-1; CDR3: CSATTSGSFQETQYF; DNA: TGCAGTGCAACTACTAGCGGGAGTTTTCAAGAGACCCAGTACTTC
D: NA; J: TRBJ1-3; size: few; V: TRBV4-1; CDR3: CASSQGQFSGNTIYF; DNA: TGCGCCAGCAGCCAAGGACAATTCTCTGGAAACACCATATATTTT
D: NA; J: TRBJ2-4; size: NA; V: TRBV11-2; CDR3: CASSSRGTTKNIQYF; DNA: TGTGCCAGCAGCTCCAGAGGGACGACCAAAAACATTCAGTACTTC
D: TRBD1; J: TRBJ1-2; size: few; V: TRBV12-3/TRBV12-4; CDR3: CASSQRQGVNYGYTF; DNA: TGTGCCAGCAGCCAGCGACAGGGTGTGAACTATGGCTACACCTTC
D: NA; J: TRBJ1-5; size: NA; V: TRBV7-2; CDR3: CASSLRQENQPQHF; DNA: TGTGCCAGCAGCCTTCGACAGGAAAATCAGCCCCAGCATTTT
D: NA; J: TRBJ2-5; size: NA; V: TRBV6-6; CDR3: CASSYFWETQYF; DNA: TGTGCCAGCAGTTACTTTTGGGAGACCCAGTACTTC
D: TRBD1; J: TRBJ2-3; size: NA; V: TRBV6-2/TRBV6-3; CDR3: CASSLQGAADTQYF; DNA: TGTGCCAGCAGTTTACAGGGGGCTGCGGATACGCAGTATTTT
D: NA; J: TRBJ1-1; size: NA; V: TRBV3-1; CDR3: CASSQPGSHTEAFF; DNA: TGTGCCAGCAGCCAACCAGGGAGTCACACTGAAGCTTTCTTT
D: NA; J: TRBJ2-1; size: NA; V: TRBV20-1; CDR3: CSAAEGGSYNEQFF; DNA: TGCAGTGCCGCAGAAGGGGGCTCCTACAATGAGCAGTTCTTC
D: TRBD1; J: TRBJ1-2; size: NA; V: TRBV12-3/TRBV12-4; CDR3: CASTPDRGLRYGYTF; DNA: TGTGCCAGCACCCCGGACAGGGGTCTCCGCTATGGCTACACCTTC
D: TRBD2; J: TRBJ2-3; size: NA; V: TRBV7-9; CDR3: CASSERGSTDTQYF; DNA: TGTGCCAGCAGCGAGCGGGGGAGCACAGATACGCAGTATTTT
D: NA; J: TRBJ2-1; size: NA; V: TRBV6-8; CDR3: CASSYSAGGVRNEQFF; DNA: TGTGCCAGCAGTTACAGCGCAGGAGGAGTTAGGAATGAGCAGTTCTTC
D: NA; J: TRBJ1-2; size: once; V: TRBV7-2; CDR3: CASSTRVGYTF; DNA: TGTGCCAGCAGCACCAGGGTTGGCTACACCTTC
D: TRBD1; J: TRBJ2-5; size: few; V: TRBV27; CDR3: CASGDRGFIETQYF; DNA: TGTGCCAGCGGGGACAGGGGGTTCATCGAGACCCAGTACTTC
D: TRBD1; J: TRBJ1-1; size: NA; V: TRBV5-6; CDR3: CASSLPRRGRPEAFF; DNA: TGTGCCAGCAGCTTGCCACGGAGGGGGCGTCCTGAAGCTTTCTTT
D: NA; J: TRBJ1-1; size: NA; V: TRBV28; CDR3: CASLTQAATEAFF; DNA: TGTGCCAGCCTCACCCAAGCGGCCACTGAAGCTTTCTTT
D: NA; J: TRBJ2-5; size: NA; V: TRBV28; CDR3: CASSSPLGQETQYF; DNA: TGTGCCAGCAGTTCCCCCCTAGGCCAAGAGACCCAGTACTTC
D: TRBD1; J: TRBJ1-5; size: NA; V: TRBV12-3/TRBV12-4; CDR3: CASSDRAYQPQHF; DNA: TGTGCCAGCAGCGACAGGGCCTATCAGCCCCAGCATTTT
D: TRBD1; J: TRBJ2-3; size: NA; V: TRBV6-5; CDR3: CASKNYRDSLTDTQYF; DNA: TGTGCCAGCAAAAATTACCGGGACAGTCTCACAGATACGCAGTATTTT
D: TRBD1; J: TRBJ2-1; size: NA; V: TRBV7-2; CDR3: CASSLTGGWYNEQFF; DNA: TGTGCCAGCAGCTTGACAGGGGGCTGGTACAATGAGCAGTTCTTC
D: NA; J: TRBJ2-7; size: NA; V: TRBV6-5; CDR3: CASTSTGGAYEQYF; DNA: TGTGCCAGCACTTCAACCGGAGGGGCCTACGAGCAGTACTTC
D: NA; J: TRBJ2-6; size: NA; V: TRBV29-1; CDR3: CSVVVAGANVLTF; DNA: TGCAGCGTCGTTGTAGCTGGGGCCAACGTCCTGACTTTC
D: NA; J: TRBJ2-7; size: NA; V: TRBV11-2; CDR3: CASSLEVLYEQYF; DNA: TGTGCCAGCAGCTTAGAAGTCCTTTACGAGCAGTACTTC
D: TRBD2; J: TRBJ2-7; size: many; V: TRBV7-2; CDR3: CASSLARTSVGYEQYF; DNA: TGTGCCAGCAGCTTAGCTAGGACTAGCGTCGGGTACGAGCAGTACTTC
D: NA; J: TRBJ2-3; size: NA; V: TRBV12-3/TRBV12-4; CDR3: CASSLPTGQSQYF; DNA: TGTGCCAGCAGTTTACCTACGGGACAATCGCAGTATTTT
D: NA; J: TRBJ1-2; size: NA; V: TRBV6-1; CDR3: CASSEVQGFPSTF; DNA: TGTGCCAGCAGTGAAGTTCAGGGTTTCCCCAGCACCTTC
D: NA; J: TRBJ2-3; size: few; V: TRBV6-1; CDR3: CASSPLGKGSTDTQYF; DNA: TGTGCCAGCAGTCCCTTAGGAAAGGGGTCAACAGATACGCAGTATTTT
D: TRBD2; J: TRBJ2-1; size: once; V: TRBV6-8; CDR3: CASTLVAGYNEQFF; DNA: TGTGCCAGCACCCTAGTAGCGGGATACAATGAGCAGTTCTTC
D: TRBD2; J: TRBJ2-1; size: NA; V: TRBV20-1; CDR3: CSAQLLAGHNEQFF; DNA: TGCAGTGCGCAGCTACTAGCGGGTCACAATGAGCAGTTCTTC
D: NA; J: TRBJ2-2; size: NA; V: TRBV7-2; CDR3: CASSLGGRQHTGELFF; DNA: TGTGCCAGCAGCTTAGGAGGCAGACAACACACCGGGGAGCTGTTTTTT
D: NA; J: TRBJ1-4; size: few; V: TRBV18; CDR3: CASSRTRGTNEKLFF; DNA: TGTGCCAGCTCACGGACGAGGGGCACTAATGAAAAACTGTTTTTT
D: TRBD2; J: TRBJ2-1; size: NA; V: TRBV4-1; CDR3: CASSLRTSGFSSYNEQFF; DNA: TGCGCCAGCAGCCTGCGGACTAGCGGGTTTAGCTCCTACAATGAGCAGTTCTTC
D: TRBD2; J: TRBJ2-1; size: NA; V: TRBV11-1; CDR3: CASSPPGLAGGDNEQFF; DNA: TGTGCCAGCAGCCCTCCGGGACTAGCGGGAGGAGACAATGAGCAGTTCTTC
D: NA; J: TRBJ2-3; size: NA; V: TRBV7-9; CDR3: CASSLAESDTQYF; DNA: TGTGCCAGCAGCTTAGCGGAATCAGATACGCAGTATTTT
D: NA; J: TRBJ2-1; size: NA; V: TRBV28; CDR3: CASNLDSDSYNEQFF; DNA: TGTGCCAGCAATTTAGACAGCGACTCTTACAATGAGCAGTTCTTC
D: NA; J: TRBJ2-7; size: NA; V: TRBV6-2/TRBV6-3; CDR3: CASSYIDYEQYF; DNA: TGTGCCAGCAGTTACATAGACTACGAGCAGTACTTC
D: NA; J: TRBJ2-1; size: NA; V: TRBV6-6; CDR3: CASSAPNEQFF; DNA: TGTGCCAGCAGCGCCCCTAATGAGCAGTTCTTC
D: NA; J: TRBJ2-5; size: many; V: TRBV28; CDR3: CATVPAADQETQYF; DNA: TGTGCCACCGTCCCGGCGGCGGATCAAGAGACCCAGTACTTC
D: NA; J: TRBJ1-2; size: NA; V: TRBV6-2/TRBV6-3; CDR3: CASQKITGNNYGYTF; DNA: TGTGCCAGCCAGAAAATTACGGGGAACAACTATGGCTACACCTTC
D: NA; J: TRBJ2-7; size: NA; V: TRBV5-1; CDR3: CASSPKMGAYEQYF; DNA: TGCGCCAGCAGCCCAAAGATGGGGGCCTACGAGCAGTACTTC
D: TRBD2; J: TRBJ2-1; size: NA; V: TRBV6-2/TRBV6-3; CDR3: CASSLSGREYNEQFF; DNA: TGTGCCAGCAGCTTGAGCGGGAGAGAGTACAATGAGCAGTTCTTC